The clone carrying this T cell receptor (beta chain) was observed a few times. The antigen is not known. Primers: 60 Vbeta forward and 13 Jbeta reverse. Some clones are missing from TCRdb's copy, which holds only in-frame ones; the method was immunoSEQ multiplex PCR. The sample contains some 150,000 clones, around 80% of which appear only once. The entry originates in a study of cytomegalovirus exposure and HLA in healthy donors. The study, taken as a whole, reports: A few CMV-associated chains were confirmed in vitro to be specific for CMV antigens.

This CDR3 spans 11 amino acids. Germline V gene data show CDR1 as SGHTA and CDR2 as FQGNSA. The J segment lost 12 bases and the V segment lost 4 bases, leaving 5 bases of the junction unmatched. The chain couples TRBV7-2 to TRBJ2-7; 8 nucleotides match TRBD1. The TCR originated in a woman aged 30 to 39 in good health and CMV-seropositive. Sequenced: PBMCs. The CDR3 DNA sequence: TGTGCCAGCAGCTCGGCCGGGACAGGGTACTTC. Translated: CASSSAGTGYF.